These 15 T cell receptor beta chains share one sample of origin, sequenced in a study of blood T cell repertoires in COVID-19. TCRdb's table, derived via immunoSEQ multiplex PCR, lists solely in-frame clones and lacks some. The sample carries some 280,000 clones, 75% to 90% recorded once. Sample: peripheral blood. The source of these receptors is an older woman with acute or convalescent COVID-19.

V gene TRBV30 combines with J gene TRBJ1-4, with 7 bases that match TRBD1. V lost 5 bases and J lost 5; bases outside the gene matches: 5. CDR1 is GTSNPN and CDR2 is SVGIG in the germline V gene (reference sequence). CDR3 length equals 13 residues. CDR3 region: CAWGTERNEKLFF. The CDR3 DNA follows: TGTGCCTGGGGGACAGAAAGAAATGAAAAACTGTTTTTT.

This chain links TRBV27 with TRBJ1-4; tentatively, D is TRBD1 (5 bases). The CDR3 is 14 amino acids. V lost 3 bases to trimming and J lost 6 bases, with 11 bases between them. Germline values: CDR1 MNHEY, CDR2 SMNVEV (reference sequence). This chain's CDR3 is CASSFLGGDEKLFF. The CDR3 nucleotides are TGTGCCAGCAGTTTCCTCGGGGGGGATGAAAAACTGTTTTTT.

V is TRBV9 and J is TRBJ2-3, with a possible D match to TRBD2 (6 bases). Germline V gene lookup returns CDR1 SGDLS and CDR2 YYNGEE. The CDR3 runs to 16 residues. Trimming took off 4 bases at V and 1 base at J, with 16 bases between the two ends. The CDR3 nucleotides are TGTGCCAGCAGCCCTCGCCCCGGGAGCCGCACAGATACGCAGTATTTT. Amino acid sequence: CASSPRPGSRTDTQYF.

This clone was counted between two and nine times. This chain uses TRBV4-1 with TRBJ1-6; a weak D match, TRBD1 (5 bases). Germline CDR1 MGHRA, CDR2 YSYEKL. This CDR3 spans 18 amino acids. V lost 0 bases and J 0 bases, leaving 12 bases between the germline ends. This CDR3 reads CASSQDAAGGSYNSPLHF. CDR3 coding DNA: TGCGCCAGCAGCCAAGATGCGGCGGGGGGCTCCTATAATTCACCCCTCCACTTT.

Here the CDR3 DNA reads TGTGCCAGCAGCTTGGATGCGGCGCCTGGAAACACCATATATTTT. This sequence encodes CASSLDAAPGNTIYF. V gene TRBV5-6 combines with J gene TRBJ1-3; no clear D gene. The CDR3 runs to 15 residues. Trimming removed 0 bases from V and 2 bases from J, with 9 bases in between. Per germline, CDR1 SGHDT and CDR2 YYEEEE.

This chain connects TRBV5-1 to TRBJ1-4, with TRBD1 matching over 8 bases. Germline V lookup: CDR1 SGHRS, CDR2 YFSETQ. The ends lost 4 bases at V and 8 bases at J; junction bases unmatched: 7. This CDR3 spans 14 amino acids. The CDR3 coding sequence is TGCGCCAGCAGCAACGGACAGGGAGGGGAAAAACTGTTTTTT. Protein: CASSNGQGGEKLFF.

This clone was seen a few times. The CDR3 DNA sequence: TGTGCCAGCAGCCCAATGACAGGGGACGGGAGACCCCAGCATTTT. Encoded protein: CASSPMTGDGRPQHF. V and J are TRBV27 and TRBJ1-5, with TRBD1 matching 8 bases. The junction had 14 bases not matched to a gene; V was cut back by 6 bases and J by 10 bases. The CDR3 has 15 amino acids. The germline V gene encodes CDR1 MNHEY and CDR2 SMNVEV (reference sequence).

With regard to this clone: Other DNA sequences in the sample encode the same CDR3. CDR3 nucleotides: TGTGCCAGCAGCGTAGGGGCTAGCGGGAGCTACGAGCAGTACTTC. This encodes CASSVGASGSYEQYF. The V gene is TRBV9, the J gene TRBJ2-7; TRBD2 agrees at 10 bases. Trimming took 0 bases from V and 3 from J; bases not matched to a gene: 3. CDR3 length: 15 amino acids. Germline-derived CDR1 and CDR2 are SGDLS and YYNGEE.

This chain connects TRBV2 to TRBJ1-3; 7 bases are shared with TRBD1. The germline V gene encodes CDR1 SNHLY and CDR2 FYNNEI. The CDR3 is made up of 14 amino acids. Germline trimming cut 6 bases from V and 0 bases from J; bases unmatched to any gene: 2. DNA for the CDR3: TGTGCCAGCAGCGGGACAGCCTCTGGAAACACCATATATTTT. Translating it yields CASSGTASGNTIYF. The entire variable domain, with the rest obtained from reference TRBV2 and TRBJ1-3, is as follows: EPEVTQTPSHQVTQMGQEVILRCVPISNHLYFYWYRQILGQKVEFLVSFYNNEISEKSEIFDDQFSVERPDGSNFTLKIRSTKLEDSAMYFCASSGTASGNTIYFGEGSWLTVV.

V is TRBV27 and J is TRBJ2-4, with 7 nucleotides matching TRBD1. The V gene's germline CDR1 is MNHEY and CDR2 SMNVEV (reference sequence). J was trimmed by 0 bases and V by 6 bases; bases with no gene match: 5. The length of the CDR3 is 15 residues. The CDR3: CASRRGGAAKNIQYF. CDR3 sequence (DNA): TGTGCCAGCAGAAGAGGGGGCGCAGCCAAAAACATTCAGTACTTC.

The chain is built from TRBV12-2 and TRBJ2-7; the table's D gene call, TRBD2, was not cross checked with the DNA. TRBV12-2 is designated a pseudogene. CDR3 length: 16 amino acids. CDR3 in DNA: TGTGCAAGTCGCTTAGGTACTAGCGGGAGGGTGTACGAGCAGTACTTC. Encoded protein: CASRLGTSGRVYEQYF.

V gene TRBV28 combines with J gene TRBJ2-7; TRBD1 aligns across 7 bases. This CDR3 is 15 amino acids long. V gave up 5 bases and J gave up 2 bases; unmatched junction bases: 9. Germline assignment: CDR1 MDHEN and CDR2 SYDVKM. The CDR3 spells CASSATGTATYEQYF. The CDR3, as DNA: TGTGCCAGCAGTGCTACCGGGACAGCAACCTACGAGCAGTACTTC. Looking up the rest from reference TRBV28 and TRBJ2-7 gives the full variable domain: DVKVTQSSRYLVKRTGEKVFLECVQDMDHENMFWYRQDPGLGLRLIYFSYDVKMKEKGDIPEGYSVSREKKERFSLILESASTNQTSMYLCASSATGTATYEQYFGPGTRLTVT.

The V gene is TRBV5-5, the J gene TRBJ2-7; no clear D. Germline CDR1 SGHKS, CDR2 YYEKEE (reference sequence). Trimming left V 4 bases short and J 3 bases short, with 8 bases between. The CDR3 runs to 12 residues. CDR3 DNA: TGTGCCAGCAGCCTGGGTCTCTACGAGCAGTACTTC. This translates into CASSLGLYEQYF.

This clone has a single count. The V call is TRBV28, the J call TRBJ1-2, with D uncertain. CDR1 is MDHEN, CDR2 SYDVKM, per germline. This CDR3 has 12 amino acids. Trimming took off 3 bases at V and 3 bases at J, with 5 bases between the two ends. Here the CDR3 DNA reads TGTGCCAGCAGTTTGGCCGACTATGGCTACACCTTC. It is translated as CASSLADYGYTF.

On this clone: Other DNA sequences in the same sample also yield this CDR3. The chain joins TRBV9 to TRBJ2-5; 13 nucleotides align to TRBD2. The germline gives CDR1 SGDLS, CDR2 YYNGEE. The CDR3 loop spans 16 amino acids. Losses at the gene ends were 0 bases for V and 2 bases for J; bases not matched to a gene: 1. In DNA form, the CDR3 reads TGTGCCAGCAGCGTAGGGGGACTAGCGGGGCAAGAGACCCAGTACTTC. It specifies CASSVGGLAGQETQYF. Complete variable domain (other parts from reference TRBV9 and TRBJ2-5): DSGVTQTPKHLITATGQRVTLRCSPRSGDLSVYWYQQSLDQGLQFLIQYYNGEERAKGNILERFSAQQFPDLHSELNLSSLELGDSALYFCASSVGGLAGQETQYFGPGTRLLVL.